Following are 17 T cell receptor beta chains from one sample sequenced in a study of graft-versus-host responses after intestinal transplantation. Measured with immunoSEQ multiplex PCR; TCRdb has only the in-frame clones, and not every one. The sample includes about 40,000 clones, about 89% of them seen just once. Sequences were derived from PBMCs, sampled approximately 300 days after intestinal transplant. The receptors originated from a human patient who received an intestinal transplant, so some T cells may come from the graft donor.

The chain carries TRBV14 and TRBJ2-3, with no clear D. The CDR3 covers 13 residues. Germline loops: CDR1 SGHDN, CDR2 FVKESK. With 3 bases removed from V and 3 bases from J, the gap between germline ends came to 7 bases. The CDR3 here is CASSQFRTDTQYF. The DNA for the CDR3 is TGTGCCAGCAGCCAGTTTAGGACAGATACGCAGTATTTT.

The CDR3 sequence: CASSESWGVSNIQYF. For the CDR3, the DNA is TGCGCCAGCAGTGAGTCTTGGGGGGTCTCAAACATTCAGTACTTC. V usage is TRBV10-1 and J usage is TRBJ2-4, with D tentatively TRBD2 (6 bases). Per the germline V gene, CDR1 is WNHNN and CDR2 is SYGVQD (reference sequence). V was shortened by 0 bases and J by 6 bases, with 12 bases between the two germline ends. This CDR3 is built from 15 residues.

This chain joins TRBV9 and TRBJ1-2; 7 bases are a match to TRBD1. From germline, CDR1 is SGDLS and CDR2 YYNGEE. V was pared by 3 bases and J by 4 bases, with 9 bases of the junction left unmatched. CDR3 length equals 15 residues. CDR3 loop: CASSAGQAIGYGYTF. The CDR3 DNA reads TGTGCCAGCAGCGCCGGACAGGCTATCGGCTATGGCTACACCTTC. The whole variable domain, remainder taken from reference TRBV9 and TRBJ1-2, is DSGVTQTPKHLITATGQRVTLRCSPRSGDLSVYWYQQSLDQGLQFLIQYYNGEERAKGNILERFSAQQFPDLHSELNLSSLELGDSALYFCASSAGQAIGYGYTFGSGTRLTVV.

The genes are TRBV28 and TRBJ2-1; TRBD2 aligns across 9 bases. With 2 bases clipped from V and 4 bases from J, the junction kept 0 bases outside the gene matches. This CDR3 region has 14 residues. CDR1 is MDHEN and CDR2 is SYDVKM in the germline V gene. The CDR3 here is CASSLAGGYNEQFF. CDR3 nucleotides: TGTGCCAGCAGTTTAGCGGGAGGGTACAATGAGCAGTTCTTC.

This sequence joins TRBV6-5 and TRBJ1-3; D perhaps matches TRBD1 (6 bases). Trimming stripped 2 bases from V and 2 bases from J, with 10 bases between. Germline assignment: CDR1 MNHEY and CDR2 SVGAGI. The CDR3 is 15 amino acids. Here the CDR3 reads CASSYMGAPGNTIYF. CDR3 bases: TGTGCCAGCAGTTACATGGGGGCCCCTGGAAACACCATATATTTT.

A few counts support this clone. This sequence joins TRBV2 and TRBJ1-4, with 7 positions matching TRBD1. CDR1 and CDR2 (germline): SNHLY, FYNNEI. This CDR3 comprises 14 residues. Germline trimming cut 1 base from V and 6 bases from J; bases unmatched to any gene: 2. The CDR3 bases are TGTGCCAGCAGTGAAGGCAGGGGGGATGAAAAACTGTTTTTT. Its protein is CASSEGRGDEKLFF.

The gene calls are TRBV6-6 and TRBJ1-2, with TRBD1 identical over 7 bases. The CDR3 totals 13 residues. V was clipped by 1 base and J by 6 bases; unmatched bases: 2. Per the germline V gene, CDR1 is MNHNY and CDR2 is SVGAGI (reference sequence). The CDR3 loop is CASSYYRGDGYTF. The CDR3 coding sequence is TGTGCCAGCAGTTACTACAGGGGAGATGGCTACACCTTC.

This chain connects TRBV1 to TRBJ1-1. TRBV1 is given as a pseudogene. This CDR3 contains 9 residues. CDR3 bases: TGCACCAGCAGATGTGTAGCTTTCTTT. Protein sequence: CTSRCVAFF.

The CDR3 region is CSATGDMGAFF. The CDR3 region has the DNA TGCAGTGCTACAGGGGATATGGGGGCTTTCTTT. The J gene is TRBJ1-1, the V gene TRBV20-1, with a tentative D call TRBD1 (6 bases). Germline V gene lookup returns CDR1 DFQATT and CDR2 SNEGSKA (reference sequence). V lost 4 bases, J lost 11 bases, and 14 bases lay in between. The CDR3 runs 11 residues.

The chain uses TRBV7-9 and TRBJ2-5; D ambiguous. V lost 4 bases to trimming and J lost 1 base, with 19 bases between them. The CDR3 has 17 amino acids. Germline V gives CDR1 SEHNR, CDR2 FQNEAQ (reference sequence). The CDR3 DNA is TGTGCCAGCAGCTCACAAGGAACCCTTCCCCCCCAAGAGACCCAGTACTTC. Residues: CASSSQGTLPPQETQYF. Looking up the rest from reference TRBV7-9 and TRBJ2-5 gives the full variable domain: DTGVSQNPRHKITKRGQNVTFRCDPISEHNRLYWYRQTLGQGPEFLTYFQNEAQLEKSRLLSDRFSAERPKGSFSTLEIQRTEQGDSAMYLCASSSQGTLPPQETQYFGPGTRLLVL.

The chain couples TRBV6-5 to TRBJ1-3, with D hard to call. Germline CDR1 and CDR2: MNHEY and SVGAGI. Deletions cut 4 bases from V and 0 bases from J, with 7 bases between. The CDR3 is made up of 14 amino acids. The CDR3 DNA follows: TGTGCCAGCAGTTTGGACGGCTCTGGAAACACCATATATTTT. Its translation: CASSLDGSGNTIYF.

V and J are TRBV4-1 and TRBJ2-7, with D maybe TRBD2 (6 bases). The CDR3 has 15 residues. Germline V gene lookup returns CDR1 MGHRA and CDR2 YSYEKL. V was pared by 0 bases and J by 2 bases, with 11 bases between. The CDR3 reads CASSQEDPGAYEQYF. CDR3 DNA: TGCGCCAGCAGCCAAGAAGATCCGGGGGCCTACGAGCAGTACTTC.

J is TRBJ2-5 and V is TRBV7-2; TRBD1 agrees at 7 bases. Losses at the gene ends were 1 base for V and 0 bases for J; bases not matched to a gene: 2. Germline values: CDR1 SGHTA, CDR2 FQGNSA. The CDR3 consists of 15 residues. The CDR3 DNA is TGTGCCAGCAGCTTAGGAGACAGGGACCAAGAGACCCAGTACTTC. This sequence encodes CASSLGDRDQETQYF.

This chain links TRBV18 with TRBJ2-1; TRBD2 aligns across 7 bases. The ends lost 1 base at V and 7 bases at J; junction bases unmatched: 4. Germline V gives CDR1 KGHSH, CDR2 LQKENI. This CDR3 has 14 residues. The CDR3 sequence: CASSPQGLSNEQFF. The CDR3 DNA sequence: TGTGCCAGCTCACCACAGGGACTATCGAATGAGCAGTTCTTC.

The chain carries TRBV5-1 and TRBJ1-2; weak D call: TRBD1 (6 bases). Trimming took 4 bases from V and 3 from J, leaving 13 bases between them. In germline, CDR1 is SGHRS, CDR2 YFSETQ. This CDR3 comprises 14 residues. The CDR3 region is CASSPDSLDYGYTF. As DNA, the CDR3 is TGCGCCAGCAGCCCGGACAGTTTGGACTATGGCTACACCTTC.

The chain is built from TRBV28 and TRBJ1-4; D is undetermined. The CDR3 has 16 amino acids. V was clipped by 4 bases and J by 0 bases, with 12 bases between them. The germline CDR1 and CDR2 sequences are MDHEN and SYDVKM. The CDR3 region has the DNA TGTGCCAGCAGTTCACAATCGGGAACAACTAATGAAAAACTGTTTTTT. This gives the protein CASSSQSGTTNEKLFF.

V usage is TRBV30 and J usage is TRBJ1-2; 7 bases line up with TRBD1. After removal of 1 base from V and 5 bases from J, the junction contained 13 bases not matched to a gene. The germline gives CDR1 GTSNPN, CDR2 SVGIG (reference sequence). The CDR3 extends over 16 amino acids. CDR3 nucleotides: TGTGCCTGGAGTGGTCCGGGACAGAATACTAGATATGGCTACACCTTC. Its translation is CAWSGPGQNTRYGYTF.